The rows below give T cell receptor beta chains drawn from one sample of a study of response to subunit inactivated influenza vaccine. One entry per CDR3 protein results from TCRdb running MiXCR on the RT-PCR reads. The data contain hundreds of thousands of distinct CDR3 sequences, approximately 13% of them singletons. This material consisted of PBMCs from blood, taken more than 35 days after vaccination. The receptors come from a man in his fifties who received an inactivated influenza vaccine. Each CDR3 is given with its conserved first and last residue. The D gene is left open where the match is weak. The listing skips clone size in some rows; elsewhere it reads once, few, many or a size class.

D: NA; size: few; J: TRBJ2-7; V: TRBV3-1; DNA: TGTGCCAGCAGCCAAGTTTACCACGAGCAGTACTTC; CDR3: CASSQVYHEQYF
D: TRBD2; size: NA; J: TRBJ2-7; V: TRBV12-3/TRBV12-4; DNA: TGTGCCAGCAGTCCCCCCCCTGCGGGAGTAGCCGAGCAGTACTTC; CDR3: CASSPPPAGVAEQYF
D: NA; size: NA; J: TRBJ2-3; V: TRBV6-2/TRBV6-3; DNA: TGTGCCAGCGAGCGCAGGATGGGAGATACGCAGTATTTT; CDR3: CASERRMGDTQYF
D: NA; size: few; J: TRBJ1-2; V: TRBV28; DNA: TGTGCCAGCAGTCTCAGACAGGTTAACTATGGCTACACCTTC; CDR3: CASSLRQVNYGYTF
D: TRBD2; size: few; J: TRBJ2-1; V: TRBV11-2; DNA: TGTGCCAGCAGCCAACGTGCACAGAGGGGACTAGTAAGCAATGAGCAGTTCTTC; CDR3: CASSQRAQRGLVSNEQFF
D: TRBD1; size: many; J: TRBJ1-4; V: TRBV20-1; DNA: TGCAGTGCAAACGGACAGGGATCTCATGAAAAACTGTTTTTT; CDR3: CSANGQGSHEKLFF
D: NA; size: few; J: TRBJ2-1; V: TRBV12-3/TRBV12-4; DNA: TGTGCCAGCAGTACGACTAGTCCACAGGGGCAGTTCTTC; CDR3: CASSTTSPQGQFF
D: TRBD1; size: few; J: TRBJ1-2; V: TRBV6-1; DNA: TGTGCCAGCAGGGTGACAGGGAGGAACTATGGCTACACCTTC; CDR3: CASRVTGRNYGYTF
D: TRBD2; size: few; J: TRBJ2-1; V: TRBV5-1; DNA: TGCGCCAGCAGCTCGGGACTAGCCGGGGATGAGCAGTTCTTC; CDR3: CASSSGLAGDEQFF
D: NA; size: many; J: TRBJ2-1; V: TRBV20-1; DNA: TGCAGTGCTAGCCCGACAGGCCGCTCCTACAATGAGCAGTTCTTC; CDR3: CSASPTGRSYNEQFF
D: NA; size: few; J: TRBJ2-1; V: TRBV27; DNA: TGTGCCAGCAGTCCTCTGATCAGCGGCCTAAACAATGAGCAGTTCTTC; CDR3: CASSPLISGLNNEQFF
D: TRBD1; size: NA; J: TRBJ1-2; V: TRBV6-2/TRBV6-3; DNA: TGTGCCAGCAGTTACTTCCGGGACAGGTTCTCTGGCTACACCTTC; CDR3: CASSYFRDRFSGYTF
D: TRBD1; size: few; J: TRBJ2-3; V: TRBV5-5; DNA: TGTGCCAGCAGCTGGGGTGACAGGGGCGGCACAGATACGCAGTATTTT; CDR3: CASSWGDRGGTDTQYF
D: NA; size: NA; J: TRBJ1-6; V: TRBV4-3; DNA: TGCGCCAGCAGCCACACGGGGCGCCCACCCCTCCACTTT; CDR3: CASSHTGRPPLHF
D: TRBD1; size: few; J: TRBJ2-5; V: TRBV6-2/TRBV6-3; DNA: TGTGCCAGCAATACCGGGACAGGGATGGAGACCCAGTACTTC; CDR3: CASNTGTGMETQYF
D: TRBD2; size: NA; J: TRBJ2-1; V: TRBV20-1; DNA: TGCAGTGCTGGTGGAACGGGAGGACCCTACAATGAGCAGTTCTTC; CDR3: CSAGGTGGPYNEQFF
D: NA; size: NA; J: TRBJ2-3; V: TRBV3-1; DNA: TGTGCCAGCAGCCCCCTAGGGGTCTACCTGGGGAAAGATACGCAGTATTTT; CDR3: CASSPLGVYLGKDTQYF
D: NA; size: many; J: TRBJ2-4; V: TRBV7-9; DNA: TGTGCCAGCAGCTTGGAGGGGCTAGCCAAAAACATTCAGTACTTC; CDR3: CASSLEGLAKNIQYF
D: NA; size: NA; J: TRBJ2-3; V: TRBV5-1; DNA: TGCGCCAGCAGAAAAGCGGACACAGATACGCAGTATTTT; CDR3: CASRKADTDTQYF
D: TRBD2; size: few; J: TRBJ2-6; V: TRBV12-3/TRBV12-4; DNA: TGTGCCAGCAGACGTCGGGGGGTAAGGGCTGGGGCCAACGTCCTGACTTTC; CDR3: CASRRRGVRAGANVLTF
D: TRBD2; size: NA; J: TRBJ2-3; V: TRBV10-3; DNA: TGTGCCACCCTACCCTTCACTAGCGGGATCACAGATACGCAGTATTTT; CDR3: CATLPFTSGITDTQYF
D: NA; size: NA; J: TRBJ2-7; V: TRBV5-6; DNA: TGTGCCAGCAGCTCCCTCTTTGCGGCAAGCTCCTACGAGCAGTACTTC; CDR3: CASSSLFAASSYEQYF
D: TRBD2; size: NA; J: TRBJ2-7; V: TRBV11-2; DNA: TGTGCCAGCAGCATAGCGGGGGGCTTCCAGTACTTC; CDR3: CASSIAGGFQYF
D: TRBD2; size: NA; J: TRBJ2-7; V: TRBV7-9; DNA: TGTGCCAGCAGCCCTCCTACTAGCGGAATCACCTACGAGCAGTACTTC; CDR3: CASSPPTSGITYEQYF
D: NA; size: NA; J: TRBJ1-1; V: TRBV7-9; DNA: TGTGCCAGCAGCTTAGGTATAGGGGTGACGAAAGCTTTCTTT; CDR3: CASSLGIGVTKAFF
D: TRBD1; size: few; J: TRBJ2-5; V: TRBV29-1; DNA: TGCAGCGTAGACAGGGCGGGAGAGACCCAGTACTTC; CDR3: CSVDRAGETQYF
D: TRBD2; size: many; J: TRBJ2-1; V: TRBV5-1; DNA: TGCGCCAGCACGACGGGACTAGCGGGAGGGCCCGATGAGCAGTTCTTC; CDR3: CASTTGLAGGPDEQFF